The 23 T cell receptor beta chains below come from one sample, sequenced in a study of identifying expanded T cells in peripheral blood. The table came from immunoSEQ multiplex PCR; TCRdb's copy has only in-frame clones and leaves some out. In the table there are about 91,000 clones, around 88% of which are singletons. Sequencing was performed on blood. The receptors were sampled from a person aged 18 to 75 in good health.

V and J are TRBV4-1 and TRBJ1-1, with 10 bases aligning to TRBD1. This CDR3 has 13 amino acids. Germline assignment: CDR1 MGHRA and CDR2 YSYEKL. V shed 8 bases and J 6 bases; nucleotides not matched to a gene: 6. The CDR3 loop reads CASSGQGRPEAFF. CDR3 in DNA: TGCGCCAGCTCGGGACAGGGGAGACCTGAAGCTTTCTTT.

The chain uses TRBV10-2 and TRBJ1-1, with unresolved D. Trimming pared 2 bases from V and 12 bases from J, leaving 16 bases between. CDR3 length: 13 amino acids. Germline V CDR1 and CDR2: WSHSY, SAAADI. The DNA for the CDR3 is TGCGCCAGCAGTGAGCAAGGATCCCCGCGACCTTTCTTT. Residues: CASSEQGSPRPFF.

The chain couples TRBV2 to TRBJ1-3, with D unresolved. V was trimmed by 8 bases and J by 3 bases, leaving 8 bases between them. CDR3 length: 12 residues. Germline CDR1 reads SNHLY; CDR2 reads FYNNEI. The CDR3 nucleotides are TGTGCCAGCTTACTTAGTGGAAACACCATATATTTT. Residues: CASLLSGNTIYF.

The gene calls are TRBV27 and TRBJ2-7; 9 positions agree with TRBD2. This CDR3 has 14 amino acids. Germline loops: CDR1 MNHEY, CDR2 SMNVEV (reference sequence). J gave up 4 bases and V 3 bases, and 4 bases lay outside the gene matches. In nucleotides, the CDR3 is TGTGCCAGCAGTTTTAGCGGGAGTGTGTACGAGCAGTACTTC. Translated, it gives CASSFSGSVYEQYF.

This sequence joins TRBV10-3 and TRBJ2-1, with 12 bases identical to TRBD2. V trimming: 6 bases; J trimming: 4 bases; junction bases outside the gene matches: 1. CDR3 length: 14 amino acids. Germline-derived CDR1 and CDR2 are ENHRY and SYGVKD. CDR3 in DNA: TGTGCCATCAGCGGACTAGCGGGATACAATGAGCAGTTCTTC. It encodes CAISGLAGYNEQFF.

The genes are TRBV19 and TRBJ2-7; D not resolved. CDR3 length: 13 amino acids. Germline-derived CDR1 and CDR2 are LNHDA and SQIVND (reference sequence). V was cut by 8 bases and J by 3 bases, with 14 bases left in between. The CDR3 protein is CASSFDMGYEQYF. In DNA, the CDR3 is TGTGCCAGTTCCTTTGACATGGGCTACGAGCAGTACTTC.

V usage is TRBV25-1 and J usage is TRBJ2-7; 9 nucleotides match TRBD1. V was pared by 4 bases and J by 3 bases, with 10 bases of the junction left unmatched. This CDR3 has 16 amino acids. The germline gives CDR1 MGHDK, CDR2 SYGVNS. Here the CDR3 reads CASSGGGQGGNYEQYF. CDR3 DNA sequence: TGTGCCAGCAGTGGGGGGGGACAGGGAGGAAACTACGAGCAGTACTTC.

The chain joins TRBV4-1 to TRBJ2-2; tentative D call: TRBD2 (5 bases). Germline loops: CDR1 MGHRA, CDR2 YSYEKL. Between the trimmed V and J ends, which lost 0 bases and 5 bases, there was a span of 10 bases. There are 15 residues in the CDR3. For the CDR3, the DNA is TGCGCCAGCAGCCAAGATAGGACGGGGACCGGGGAGCTGTTTTTT. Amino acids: CASSQDRTGTGELFF.

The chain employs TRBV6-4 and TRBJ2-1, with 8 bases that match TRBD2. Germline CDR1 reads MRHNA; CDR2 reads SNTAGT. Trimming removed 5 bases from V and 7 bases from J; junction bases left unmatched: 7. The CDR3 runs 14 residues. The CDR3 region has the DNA TGTGCCAGCAGTCCAGCGGGAGATCTTAATGAGCAGTTCTTC. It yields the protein CASSPAGDLNEQFF.

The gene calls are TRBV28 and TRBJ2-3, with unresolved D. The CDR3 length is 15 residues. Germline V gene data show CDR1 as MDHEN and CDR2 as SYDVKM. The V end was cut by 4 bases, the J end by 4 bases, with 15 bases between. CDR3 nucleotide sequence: TGTGCCAGCAGTTCCCCGCCCCGCCAGGCAGATACGCAGTATTTT. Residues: CASSSPPRQADTQYF. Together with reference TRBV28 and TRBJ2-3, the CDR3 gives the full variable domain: DVKVTQSSRYLVKRTGEKVFLECVQDMDHENMFWYRQDPGLGLRLIYFSYDVKMKEKGDIPEGYSVSREKKERFSLILESASTNQTSMYLCASSSPPRQADTQYFGPGTRLTVL.

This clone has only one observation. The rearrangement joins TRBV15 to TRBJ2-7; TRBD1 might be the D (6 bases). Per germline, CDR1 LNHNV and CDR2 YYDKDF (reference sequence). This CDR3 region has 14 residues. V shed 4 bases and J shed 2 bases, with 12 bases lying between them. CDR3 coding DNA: TGTGCCACCAGCAAGGGCAGGGGAACCTACGAGCAGTACTTC. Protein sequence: CATSKGRGTYEQYF.

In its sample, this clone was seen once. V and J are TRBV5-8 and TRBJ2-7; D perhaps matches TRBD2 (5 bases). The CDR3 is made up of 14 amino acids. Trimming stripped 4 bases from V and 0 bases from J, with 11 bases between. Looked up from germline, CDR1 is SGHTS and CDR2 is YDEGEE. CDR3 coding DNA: TGTGCCAGCAGCAAAACCCGGGACTCCTACGAGCAGTACTTC. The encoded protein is CASSKTRDSYEQYF.

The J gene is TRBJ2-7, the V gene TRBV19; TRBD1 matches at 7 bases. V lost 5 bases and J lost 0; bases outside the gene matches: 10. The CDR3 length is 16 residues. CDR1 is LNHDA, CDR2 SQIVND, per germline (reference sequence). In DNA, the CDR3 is TGTGCCAGTAGTCCATATGCAGGGGACAGCTCCTACGAGCAGTACTTC. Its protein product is CASSPYAGDSSYEQYF.

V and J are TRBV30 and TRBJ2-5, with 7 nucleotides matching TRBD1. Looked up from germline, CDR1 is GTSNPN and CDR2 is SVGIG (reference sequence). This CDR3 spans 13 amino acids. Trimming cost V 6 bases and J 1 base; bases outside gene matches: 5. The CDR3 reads CACGTAFQETQYF. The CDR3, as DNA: TGTGCCTGCGGGACAGCGTTCCAAGAGACCCAGTACTTC.

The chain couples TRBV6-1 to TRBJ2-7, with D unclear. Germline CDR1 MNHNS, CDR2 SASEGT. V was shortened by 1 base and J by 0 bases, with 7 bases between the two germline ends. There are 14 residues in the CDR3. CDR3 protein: CASSEGPASYEQYF. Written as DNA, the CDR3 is TGTGCCAGCAGTGAAGGGCCAGCCTCCTACGAGCAGTACTTC.

The CDR3 DNA sequence: TGTGCCAGCTCACCACCCTCAACAGGGGGATCCTACGAGCAGTACTTC. Residues: CASSPPSTGGSYEQYF. The rearrangement uses TRBV18 and TRBJ2-7; 8 nucleotides match TRBD1. V lost 0 bases and J lost 1; bases outside the gene matches: 5. Germline V gene data show CDR1 as KGHSH and CDR2 as LQKENI. The CDR3 loop spans 16 amino acids.

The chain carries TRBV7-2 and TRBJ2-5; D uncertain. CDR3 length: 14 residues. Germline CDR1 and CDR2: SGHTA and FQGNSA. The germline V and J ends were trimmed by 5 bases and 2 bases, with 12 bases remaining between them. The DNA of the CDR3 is TGTGCCAGCAGCCGCCGCCACAGTCAAGAGACCCAGTACTTC. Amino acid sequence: CASSRRHSQETQYF.

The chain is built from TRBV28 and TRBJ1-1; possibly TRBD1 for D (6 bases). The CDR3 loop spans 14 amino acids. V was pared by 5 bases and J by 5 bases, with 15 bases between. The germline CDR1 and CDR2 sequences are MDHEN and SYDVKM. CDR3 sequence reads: CASSPRQVLTEAFF. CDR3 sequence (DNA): TGTGCCAGCAGTCCCCGACAGGTATTGACTGAAGCTTTCTTT. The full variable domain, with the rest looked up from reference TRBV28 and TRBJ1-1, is DVKVTQSSRYLVKRTGEKVFLECVQDMDHENMFWYRQDPGLGLRLIYFSYDVKMKEKGDIPEGYSVSREKKERFSLILESASTNQTSMYLCASSPRQVLTEAFFGQGTRLTVV.

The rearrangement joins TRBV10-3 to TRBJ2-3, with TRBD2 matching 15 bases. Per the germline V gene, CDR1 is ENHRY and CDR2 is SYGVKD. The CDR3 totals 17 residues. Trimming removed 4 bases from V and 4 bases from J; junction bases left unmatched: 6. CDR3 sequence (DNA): TGTGCCATCAGTGGGACTAGCGGGAGGGAAAGCTCAGATACGCAGTATTTT. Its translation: CAISGTSGRESSDTQYF.

The chain's CDR3 is CASSPGQVSNEQFF. In DNA form, the CDR3 reads TGTGCCAGCTCACCGGGACAGGTCTCAAATGAGCAGTTCTTC. The chain has TRBV18 and TRBJ2-1; 8 nucleotides align to TRBD1. With 3 bases clipped from V and 7 bases from J, the junction kept 5 bases outside the gene matches. The CDR3 spans 14 residues. From germline, CDR1 is KGHSH and CDR2 LQKENI.

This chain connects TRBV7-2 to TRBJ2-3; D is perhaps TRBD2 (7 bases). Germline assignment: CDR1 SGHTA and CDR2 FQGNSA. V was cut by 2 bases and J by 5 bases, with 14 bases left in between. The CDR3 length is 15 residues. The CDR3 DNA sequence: TGTGCCAGCAGCTTATCGAGGGGGGGCCGAGATACGCAGTATTTT. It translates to CASSLSRGGRDTQYF.

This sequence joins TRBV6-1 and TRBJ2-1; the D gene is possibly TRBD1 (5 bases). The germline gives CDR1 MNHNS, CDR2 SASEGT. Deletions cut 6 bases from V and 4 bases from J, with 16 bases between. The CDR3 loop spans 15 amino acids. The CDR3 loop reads CASSETGEAYNEQFF. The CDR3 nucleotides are TGTGCCAGCAGCGAAACAGGAGAGGCTTACAATGAGCAGTTCTTC.

The CDR3 sequence is CASSEGTGRGTQYF. CDR3 in DNA: TGCGCCAGCAGTGAAGGGACAGGGCGGGGTACGCAGTATTTT. The chain couples TRBV10-1 to TRBJ2-3, with 9 bases aligning to TRBD1. Per the germline V gene, CDR1 is WNHNN and CDR2 is SYGVQD (reference sequence). J was trimmed by 8 bases and V by 3 bases; bases with no gene match: 6. The CDR3 has 14 amino acids.